The rows below give T cell receptor beta chains drawn from one sample of a study of blood T cell repertoires in COVID-19. Method: immunoSEQ multiplex PCR; TCRdb's copy keeps in-frame clones and lacks some. The table lists 23,000 or so clones, more than 70% of them singletons, with 20% to 30% in the top ten. The sample consisted of peripheral blood. The source is a human donor with active COVID-19. The donor label of this sample is uncertain. The CDR3 runs from the conserved cysteine through the conserved F or W. Each record gives: J gene, clone size, V gene, D gene, CDR3 protein, CDR3 DNA. A D gene is named only where the DNA matches it firmly. A clone size is listed for some rows: how often the clone was seen (once, few, many), or a class if it is expanded.

>TRBJ2-7|.|TRBV10-2|TRBD2
CASSESKAGASEQYF
TGCGCCAGCAGTGAGTCGAAGGCGGGAGCATCCGAGCAGTACTTC
>TRBJ2-1|.|TRBV12-3/TRBV12-4|.
CASHRAGYNEQFF
TGTGCCAGCCACAGGGCCGGCTACAATGAGCAGTTCTTC
>TRBJ1-2|few|TRBV7-9|.
CASSLEAPRGYTF
TGTGCCAGCAGCTTAGAAGCGCCGAGGGGCTACACCTTC
>TRBJ1-2|.|TRBV11-2|.
CASSQQTAPNYGYTF
TGTGCCAGCAGCCAACAGACAGCCCCTAACTATGGCTACACCTTC
>TRBJ2-1|.|TRBV7-8|.
CASSSVGGYYNEQFF
TGTGCCAGCAGCTCGGTGGGAGGTTATTACAATGAGCAGTTCTTC
>TRBJ1-1|.|TRBV29-1|.
CSASGGLNTEAFF
TGCAGCGCCTCAGGAGGGTTGAACACTGAAGCTTTCTTT
>TRBJ2-2|.|TRBV2|TRBD1
CASSVGQGAGAGELFF
TGTGCCAGCAGTGTGGGACAGGGGGCGGGGGCCGGGGAGCTGTTTTTT
>TRBJ2-1|.|TRBV11-2|.
CASSLKTSGYNEQFF
TGTGCCAGCAGCTTAAAGACTAGTGGCTACAATGAGCAGTTCTTC
>TRBJ1-2|.|TRBV6-1|.
CASSEVEGANYGYTF
TGTGCCAGCAGTGAGGTAGAGGGGGCTAACTATGGCTACACCTTC
>TRBJ2-3|once|TRBV10-1|TRBD2
CASSERIRTSGSTDTQYF
TGCGCCAGCAGTGAACGGATAAGGACTAGCGGGAGCACAGATACGCAGTATTTT
>TRBJ2-7|.|TRBV19|TRBD1
CASSTGAGQGIYEQYF
TGTGCCAGTAGTACCGGGGCGGGACAGGGCATCTACGAGCAGTACTTC
>TRBJ1-1|once|TRBV11-2|TRBD1
CASSSGQGMNTEAFF
TGTGCCAGCAGCTCAGGACAGGGAATGAACACTGAAGCTTTCTTT
>TRBJ2-7|.|TRBV7-2|.
CASSFKGAYEQYF
TGTGCCAGCAGCTTCAAAGGAGCCTACGAGCAGTACTTC
>TRBJ2-7|.|TRBV3-1/TRBV3-2|.
CASSPPTRTYEQYF
TGTGCCAGCAGCCCGCCGACTAGAACCTACGAGCAGTACTTC
>TRBJ2-7|.|TRBV5-4|.
CASTFGTGGPPYEQYF
TGTGCCAGCACCTTCGGAACGGGGGGCCCTCCCTACGAGCAGTACTTC
>TRBJ1-4|medium-sized|TRBV7-9|.
CASSLPPFRENEKLFF
TGTGCCAGCAGCTTACCCCCTTTCAGGGAAAATGAAAAACTGTTTTTT
>TRBJ1-2|.|TRBV19|.
CASSIGQANYGYTF
TGTGCCAGTAGTATTGGGCAGGCTAACTATGGCTACACCTTC
>TRBJ1-2|.|TRBV27|.
CASSPIILTGVYTF
TGTGCCAGCAGCCCGATCATTTTGACAGGCGTCTACACCTTC
>TRBJ2-5|.|TRBV7-8|TRBD2
CASSFGRLARQETQYF
TGTGCCAGCAGCTTCGGGCGACTAGCGCGCCAAGAGACCCAGTACTTC
>TRBJ2-1|.|TRBV5-1|TRBD2
CASSSPGTSVPEQFF
TGCGCCAGCAGCTCGCCTGGGACTAGCGTCCCTGAGCAGTTCTTC
>TRBJ2-7|.|TRBV12-2|.
CASRRDASGTSGVYEQYF
TGTGCAAGTCGCCGTGACGCCTCCGGGACTAGCGGGGTATACGAGCAGTACTTC
>TRBJ2-2|.|TRBV18|TRBD2
CASSPRLAANTGELFF
TGTGCCAGCTCACCACGCCTAGCGGCCAACACCGGGGAGCTGTTTTTT
>TRBJ1-3|once|TRBV6-5|TRBD1
CASSYSAGGSGNTIYF
TGTGCCAGCAGTTACTCCGCAGGGGGTTCTGGAAACACCATATATTTT
>TRBJ1-3|.|TRBV29-1|.
CSALLPGNTIYF
TGCAGCGCACTCCTTCCCGGAAACACCATATATTTT
>TRBJ2-2|.|TRBV25-1|.
CASSDPDTGELFF
TGTGCCAGCAGTGATCCAGACACCGGGGAGCTGTTTTTT
>TRBJ2-3|.|TRBV5-4|TRBD2
CASSSPSGGQGDTQYF
TGTGCCAGCAGCTCCCCCAGCGGGGGGCAAGGAGATACGCAGTATTTT
>TRBJ2-1|.|TRBV9|.
CASSVQGSDNEQFF
TGTGCCAGCAGCGTACAGGGGTCCGACAATGAGCAGTTCTTC
>TRBJ2-2|.|TRBV7-3|TRBD2
CASSATSGTGELFF
TGTGCCAGCAGCGCGACTAGCGGAACCGGGGAGCTGTTTTTT
>TRBJ2-6|.|TRBV2|.
CASSREWVTF
TGTGCCAGCAGCCGGGAGTGGGTGACTTTC
>TRBJ1-2|few|TRBV2|.
CASGDPSRGTNYGYTF
TGTGCCAGCGGAGACCCTTCTAGGGGAACTAACTATGGCTACACCTTC
>TRBJ1-4|.|TRBV7-6|TRBD1
CASSMRQGGAEKLFF
TGTGCCAGCAGCATGCGACAGGGGGGGGCTGAAAAACTGTTTTTT
>TRBJ2-6|.|TRBV5-8|TRBD1
CASSFGQGVSGANVLTF
TGTGCCAGCAGCTTTGGACAGGGGGTGTCTGGGGCCAACGTCCTGACTTTC
>TRBJ1-2|.|TRBV6-5|.
CASSYSPQGGYGYTF
TGTGCCAGCAGTTACTCGCCTCAGGGCGGCTATGGCTACACCTTC
>TRBJ1-4|once|TRBV28|.
CASTTVNEKLFF
TGTGCCAGCACAACAGTTAATGAAAAACTGTTTTTT
>TRBJ2-7|.|TRBV6-6|TRBD2
CASSLAGGPHSYEQYF
TGTGCCAGCAGTCTAGCGGGAGGACCCCACTCCTACGAGCAGTACTTC
>TRBJ1-2|.|TRBV6-2/TRBV6-3|.
CASSPQGYGYTF
TGTGCCAGCAGTCCCCAGGGCTATGGCTACACCTTC
>TRBJ2-7|.|TRBV4-3|.
CASSQVTGSYEQYF
TGCGCCAGCAGCCAAGTTACGGGCTCCTACGAGCAGTACTTC
>TRBJ2-7|few|TRBV28|.
CASSPGRRGARAYEQYF
TGTGCCAGCAGCCCCGGGCGCCGGGGGGCGAGGGCCTACGAGCAGTACTTC
>TRBJ1-3|.|TRBV11-2|.
CASSPGDRNTIYF
TGTGCCAGCAGTCCTGGTGACAGAAACACCATATATTTT
>TRBJ2-1|.|TRBV6-5|TRBD1
CASRSGGSSYNEQFF
TGTGCCAGCAGGTCAGGGGGCAGCTCCTACAATGAGCAGTTCTTC
>TRBJ1-2|once|TRBV23-1|.
CASSQSLGFYGYTF
TGCGCCAGCAGTCAATCACTAGGCTTCTATGGCTACACCTTC